The clone carrying this T cell receptor (beta chain) appeared once. The data are from a study of T cell responses to AZD1222 COVID-19 vaccine. Assay: immunoSEQ multiplex PCR; the TCRdb copy retains only in-frame clones and omits some. The data contain about 150,000 clones, about 87% of them singletons. This TCR was sampled from an adult in good health. Sequenced here: peripheral blood, sampled on day 0 of AZD1222 vaccination.

The CDR3 protein is CAISGGYGYTF. The CDR3 coding sequence is TGTGCCATCAGTGGGGGATATGGCTACACCTTC. The V and J genes are TRBV10-3 and TRBJ1-2; D is ambiguous. Trimming pared 4 bases from V and 5 bases from J, leaving 5 bases between. The germline gives CDR1 ENHRY, CDR2 SYGVKD. This CDR3 comprises 11 residues.